What follows are 32 T cell receptor beta chains derived from one specimen sequenced in a study of CD8 T cells in ankylosing spondylitis. Points from the study as a whole: A TCR beta motif of 8 or 9 highly homologous variants appeared characteristic of ankylosing spondylitis blood.

Their recognized antigens are unknown. TCRdb re-called the 5' RACE reads with MiXCR, one entry per CDR3 protein. The table records roughly 700,000 distinct CDR3 sequences, around 20% of them present only once. Sequenced material: blood, either unsorted or a sorted T cell fraction (not recorded which). Source of these receptors: a male donor with ankylosing spondylitis.

The chain links TRBV6-2 or TRBV6-3 to TRBJ2-1, with D uncertain. The V gene's germline CDR1 is MNHEY and CDR2 SVGEGT. CDR3 length: 13 residues. V lost 2 bases, J lost 4 bases, and 6 bases lay in between. CDR3 nucleotides: TGTGCCAGCAGTTACGAAGATTACAATGAGCAGTTCTTC. Translation: CASSYEDYNEQFF.

The chain couples TRBV20-1 to TRBJ2-1, with a weak D call TRBD2 (6 bases). Germline CDR1 reads DFQATT; CDR2 reads SNEGSKA (reference sequence). V lost 2 bases, J lost 7 bases, and 18 bases lay in between. This CDR3 has 15 residues. This CDR3 reads CSARPHGSPGNEQFF. Written as DNA, the CDR3 is TGCAGTGCTAGACCTCACGGGAGTCCAGGAAATGAGCAGTTCTTC.

This clonotype was counted between two and nine times. The rearrangement links TRBV20-1 to TRBJ1-5; the D is unclear. This CDR3 comprises 15 residues. The germline V gene encodes CDR1 DFQATT and CDR2 SNEGSKA (reference sequence). V lost 1 base, J lost 2 bases, and 12 bases lay in between. The CDR3: CSARARASGNQPQHF. Written as DNA, the CDR3 is TGCAGTGCTAGAGCGAGGGCATCAGGCAATCAGCCCCAGCATTTT.

The table lists this clonotype with a few counts. For the CDR3, the DNA is TGTGCAATCGGGGCCGGGACAGGGTCAACCAATGAGCAGTTCTTC. It is translated as CAIGAGTGSTNEQFF. The V call is TRBV10-3, the J call TRBJ2-1, with 9 nucleotides matching TRBD1. Germline V gene data show CDR1 as ENHRY and CDR2 as SYGVKD. This CDR3 contains 15 residues.

In this sample, this clonotype turned up a few times. The chain combines TRBV28 with TRBJ2-5; 10 nucleotides agree with TRBD2. Germline CDR1 MDHEN, CDR2 SYDVKM. This CDR3 has 17 amino acids. V was clipped by 4 bases and J by 2 bases; unmatched bases: 10. The CDR3 nucleotides are TGTGCCAGCAGTTCTGAGCGGGGGGGCCTCTGGCAAGAGACCCAGTACTTC. Translated, it gives CASSSERGGLWQETQYF.

V is TRBV7-2 and J is TRBJ2-5; TRBD1 aligns across 9 bases. The CDR3 covers 13 residues. Looked up from germline, CDR1 is SGHTA and CDR2 is FQGNSA. V was clipped by 5 bases and J by 8 bases; unmatched bases: 6. The CDR3 DNA reads as TGTGCCAGCAGCATTGAGGGACAGGGAACCCAGTACTTC. This codes for CASSIEGQGTQYF.

The V and J genes are TRBV27 and TRBJ1-1; no firm D call. Looked up from germline, CDR1 is MNHEY and CDR2 is SMNVEV (reference sequence). V was pared by 0 bases and J by 0 bases, with 14 bases between. This CDR3 comprises 17 residues. The CDR3 here is CASSLSGIPAMNTEAFF. The CDR3 region has the DNA TGTGCCAGCAGTTTATCTGGGATCCCCGCCATGAACACTGAAGCTTTCTTT.

The J gene is TRBJ1-5, the V gene TRBV6-1; 7 bases map to TRBD1. The trim removed 6 bases at V and 7 bases at J, leaving 9 bases unmatched. This CDR3 has 14 amino acids. The germline V gene has CDR1 MNHNS and CDR2 SASEGT. In DNA form, the CDR3 reads TGTGCCAGCAGGAGGGACAGTACAAACCAGCCCCAGCATTTT. This gives the protein CASRRDSTNQPQHF.

The chain carries TRBV6-5 and TRBJ2-7; no clear D gene. The CDR3 has 13 residues. CDR1 is MNHEY, CDR2 SVGAGI, per germline. V shed 0 bases and J shed 2 bases, with 5 bases lying between them. Here the CDR3 reads CASSYSSTYEQYF. The CDR3 nucleotides read TGTGCCAGCAGTTACTCGTCAACCTACGAGCAGTACTTC.

The genes are TRBV20-1 and TRBJ2-2; 11 nucleotides match TRBD2. V shed 8 bases and J 4 bases; nucleotides not matched to a gene: 18. The CDR3 consists of 18 residues. Germline CDR1 is DFQATT and CDR2 is SNEGSKA (reference sequence). The CDR3 loop reads CSPNSGLAGGVGTGELFF. CDR3 nucleotides: TGCAGTCCAAACAGCGGGTTAGCGGGAGGGGTGGGCACCGGGGAGCTGTTTTTT.

The chain is built from TRBV6-2 or TRBV6-3 and TRBJ2-1, with TRBD2 as a possible D gene (6 bases). The CDR3 length is 13 residues. Deletions cut 7 bases from V and 3 bases from J, with 10 bases between. CDR1 MNHEY and CDR2 SVGEGT come from the germline V gene. The CDR3 DNA follows: TGTGCCAGCACCCAGGGACTCTACAATGAGCAGTTCTTC. This translates into CASTQGLYNEQFF.

This chain links TRBV29-1 with TRBJ1-1, with TRBD1 as a possible D gene (6 bases). Germline assignment: CDR1 SQVTM and CDR2 ANQGSEA. This CDR3 has 14 amino acids. Trimming cost V 6 bases and J 0 bases, with 14 bases left between them. The CDR3 here is CSVIQGLMNTEAFF. The CDR3, as DNA: TGCAGCGTCATACAGGGATTAATGAACACTGAAGCTTTCTTT.

This rearrangement joins TRBV3-1 to TRBJ2-1; D is perhaps TRBD2 (5 bases). Germline-derived CDR1 and CDR2 are LGHDT and YNNKEL (reference sequence). The CDR3 extends over 16 amino acids. The V end lost 1 base, the J end lost 7 bases, and 17 bases lay between the germline ends. The CDR3, as DNA: TGTGCCAGCAGCCAAGGGTGGCGGGCCCTCCCAAATGAGCAGTTCTTC. Translating gives CASSQGWRALPNEQFF.

This chain joins TRBV7-8 and TRBJ2-1, with D possibly TRBD2 on 6 matching bases. CDR1 and CDR2 from the germline V gene are SGHVS and FQNEAQ. The germline V and J ends were trimmed by 7 bases and 0 bases, with 16 bases remaining between them. The CDR3 has 16 residues. In DNA form, the CDR3 reads TGTGCCAGCATACGACTAGAGGGTGACTCCTACAATGAGCAGTTCTTC. Its protein product is CASIRLEGDSYNEQFF.

This clonotype showed up many times. V usage is TRBV10-3 and J usage is TRBJ2-5, with D uncertain. V lost 2 bases and J lost 2, with 9 bases in between. CDR1 is ENHRY and CDR2 is SYGVKD in the germline V gene. This CDR3 comprises 14 residues. The CDR3 sequence is CAISEDSVQETQYF. CDR3 bases: TGTGCCATCAGTGAGGATTCAGTTCAAGAGACCCAGTACTTC.

Note on this clonotype: One end of the junction is discordant with germline, which a read error may explain. The chain uses TRBV12-5 and TRBJ2-1, with D tentatively TRBD1 or TRBD2 (5 bases each). CDR1 LGHNT and CDR2 FRNRAP come from the germline V gene. The CDR3 has 15 amino acids. The CDR3 sequence: CASALGDGYYNEQFF. The CDR3 DNA reads TGTGCTAGTGCTTTGGGGGACGGATACTACAATGAGCAGTTCTTC.

In this sample, this clonotype turned up a few times. This chain links TRBV12-3 or TRBV12-4 with TRBJ1-2; 8 bases align to TRBD1. V lost 6 bases, J lost 8 bases, and 11 bases stayed unmatched. This CDR3 is 14 amino acids long. This CDR3 is CASSPGQAFGGYTF. CDR3 nucleotide sequence: TGTGCCAGCAGCCCGGGACAGGCCTTTGGGGGCTACACCTTC.

This clonotype was counted ten times or more. V is TRBV5-1 and J is TRBJ2-1; D call uncertain. Trimming stripped 1 base from V and 7 bases from J, with 12 bases between. The CDR3 covers 14 residues. CDR1 and CDR2 (germline): SGHRS, YFSETQ. CDR3 bases: TGCGCCAGCAGCTTGAGAGTATCTGGGAATGAGCAGTTCTTC. This sequence encodes CASSLRVSGNEQFF.

The chain recombines TRBV12-3 or TRBV12-4 with TRBJ2-3, with 7 bases fitting TRBD2. The trim removed 2 bases at V and 11 bases at J, leaving 7 bases unmatched. The CDR3 has 13 residues. The CDR3: CASSLWDYPRQYF. In DNA, the CDR3 is TGTGCCAGCAGTTTATGGGACTACCCAAGGCAGTATTTT.

This clonotype turned up a few times. The V call is TRBV18, the J call TRBJ1-4; 11 bases fit TRBD1. In germline, CDR1 is KGHSH, CDR2 LQKENI. J was trimmed by 11 bases and V by 6 bases; bases with no gene match: 8. This CDR3 has 14 amino acids. Here the CDR3 DNA reads TGTGCCAGCTCTACTGGACAGGGGGCGACGAAACTGTTTTTT. As protein: CASSTGQGATKLFF.

This clonotype has just a few counts. The chain has TRBV4-1 and TRBJ1-4, with D possibly matching TRBD1 (5 bases). Germline assignment: CDR1 MGHRA and CDR2 YSYEKL. This CDR3 has 13 residues. Trimming cost V 4 bases and J 12 bases, with 15 bases left between them. The CDR3 loop is CASSLGTVGQLFF. The CDR3 DNA reads TGCGCCAGCAGCCTCGGGACGGTGGGACAACTGTTTTTT.

This clonotype was seen only a few times. The chain recombines TRBV7-2 with TRBJ2-7; unclear D gene. Trimming stripped 7 bases from V and 2 bases from J, with 9 bases between. The CDR3 runs 12 residues. Germline V CDR1 and CDR2: SGHTA, FQGNSA. CDR3 sequence (DNA): TGTGCCAGCAACCTAACACCCTACGAGCAGTACTTC. This codes for CASNLTPYEQYF.

This clonotype was detected only a few times. The chain uses TRBV4-1 and TRBJ2-1; D possibly corresponds to TRBD1 (6 bases). This CDR3 spans 16 amino acids. Germline CDR1 is MGHRA and CDR2 is YSYEKL. V lost 2 bases and J 3 bases, leaving 14 bases between the germline ends. The CDR3 region is CASSQLVGDNYNEQFF. The CDR3 bases are TGCGCCAGCAGCCAACTTGTCGGGGACAACTACAATGAGCAGTTCTTC.

This clonotype was counted between two and nine times. V usage is TRBV4-1 and J usage is TRBJ2-1, with D possibly TRBD1 on 5 matching bases. The germline V gene has CDR1 MGHRA and CDR2 YSYEKL. Trimming pared 1 base from V and 8 bases from J, leaving 18 bases between. The CDR3 spans 16 residues. CDR3 coding DNA: TGCGCCAGCAGCCAAGGAGTTAGGACACTTTACGATGAGCAGTTCTTC. This encodes CASSQGVRTLYDEQFF.

The chain is built from TRBV12-3 or TRBV12-4 and TRBJ1-1; a weak D match, TRBD1 (5 bases). CDR3 size: 11 residues. Trimming took off 5 bases at V and 8 bases at J, with 9 bases between the two ends. The CDR3 DNA is TGTGCCAGCAGTCAACGGGGCGAAGCTTTCTTT. Translated: CASSQRGEAFF.

This clonotype was detected once. The chain has TRBV7-9 and TRBJ2-2; D gene ambiguous. The ends were cut back, 7 bases at V and 7 bases at J, with 7 bases in the middle. The CDR3 sequence is 11 residues long. Germline loops: CDR1 SEHNR, CDR2 FQNEAQ (reference sequence). The CDR3 DNA reads TGTGCCAGCATCTTCCACGGGGAGCTGTTTTTT. Its translation is CASIFHGELFF.

J is TRBJ2-1 and V is TRBV4-3; D unclear. Germline values: CDR1 LGHNA, CDR2 YSLEER. The CDR3 length is 17 residues. With 0 bases removed from V and 14 bases from J, the gap between germline ends came to 26 bases. The CDR3 coding sequence is TGCGCCAGCAGCCAAGACGGTAGCTTAAACTCCCCCGACGTCAAGTTCTTC. Encoded protein: CASSQDGSLNSPDVKFF.

This clonotype has more than one count but fewer than ten. J is TRBJ2-7 and V is TRBV7-6; perhaps TRBD1 as D (5 bases). The germline V and J ends were trimmed by 5 bases and 3 bases, with 11 bases remaining between them. CDR3 length: 13 amino acids. Germline CDR1 and CDR2: SGHVS and FNYEAQ. The CDR3 region has the DNA TGTGCCAGCAGCCAACTGGACAACTACGAGCAGTACTTC. This sequence encodes CASSQLDNYEQYF. Full variable domain (outside the CDR3, taken from reference TRBV7-6 and TRBJ2-7): GAGVSQSPRYKVTKRGQDVALRCDPISGHVSLYWYRQALGQGPEFLTYFNYEAQQDKSGLPNDRFSAERPEGSISTLTIQRTEQRDSAMYRCASSQLDNYEQYFGPGTRLTVT.

This clonotype was picked up a small number of times. The chain is built from TRBV29-1 and TRBJ2-1; D ambiguous. This CDR3 region has 12 residues. Trimming stripped 4 bases from V and 7 bases from J, with 11 bases between. Germline-derived CDR1 and CDR2 are SQVTM and ANQGSEA. CDR3 sequence (DNA): TGCAGCGTTGCGGTTGGTGGAAATGAGCAGTTCTTC. This encodes CSVAVGGNEQFF.

In this sample, this clonotype turned up many times. The CDR3 sequence is CSVKPGLAGGPGNEQFF. In nucleotides, the CDR3 is TGCAGCGTGAAACCGGGACTAGCGGGAGGGCCAGGCAATGAGCAGTTCTTC. V usage is TRBV29-1 and J usage is TRBJ2-1, with TRBD2 matching over 16 bases. Germline assignment: CDR1 SQVTM and CDR2 ANQGSEA. The CDR3 is 17 residues long. The V and J ends lost 6 bases and 6 bases, in that order; junction bases with no gene match: 11.

The rearrangement joins TRBV7-6 to TRBJ1-1, with 8 bases lining up with TRBD1. Trimming at V came to 6 bases and at J to 0 bases, leaving 9 bases not matched to a gene. CDR1 and CDR2 (germline): SGHVS, FNYEAQ. CDR3 size: 16 residues. The CDR3: CASSQVRTGMNTEAFF. CDR3 in DNA: TGTGCCAGCAGTCAAGTTCGGACAGGGATGAACACTGAAGCTTTCTTT.

The chain joins TRBV6-6 to TRBJ2-1; perhaps TRBD2 as D (5 bases). The CDR3 contains 13 residues. The germline CDR1 and CDR2 sequences are MNHNY and SVGAGI (reference sequence). Trimming shortened V by 8 bases and J by 4 bases, and 12 bases separated the two germline ends. The CDR3 loop reads CASQEDEYNEQFF. CDR3 nucleotide sequence: TGTGCCAGCCAGGAGGACGAGTACAATGAGCAGTTCTTC.